The 25 T cell receptor beta chains below all came from one sample that was sequenced in a study of graft-versus-host responses after intestinal transplantation. Generated by immunoSEQ multiplex PCR, the TCRdb table keeps only in-frame clones and is missing some. The data contain roughly 90,000 clones, more than 85% of them seen just once; the ten biggest clones take up less than 0.45%. The antigens of these receptors remain unknown. The sequencing here drew on unstimulated CD4+ T cells sorted from spleen or lymph node cells, taken before transplant. The receptors were sampled from a human donor who was the organ donor for an intestinal transplant.

The chain recombines TRBV5-1 with TRBJ1-6; 8 bases are a match to TRBD1. The CDR3 contains 16 residues. The V segment lost 5 bases and the J segment 5 bases; nucleotides outside the gene matches: 9. CDR1 and CDR2 (germline): SGHRS, YFSETQ. The CDR3 loop reads CASRAAIQGDNSPLHF. Here the CDR3 DNA reads TGCGCCAGCAGGGCGGCAATACAGGGGGATAATTCACCCCTCCACTTT.

This rearrangement joins TRBV7-3 to TRBJ2-1; 11 nucleotides line up with TRBD2. The CDR3 consists of 14 residues. Germline CDR1 SGHTA, CDR2 FQGTGA. V gave up 5 bases and J gave up 6 bases; unmatched junction bases: 3. CDR3 protein: CASSSSGGANEQFF. In nucleotides, the CDR3 is TGTGCCAGCAGCAGTAGCGGGGGGGCCAATGAGCAGTTCTTC.

The chain has TRBV5-6 and TRBJ1-4, with D possibly being TRBD1 (6 bases). Per the germline V gene, CDR1 is SGHDT and CDR2 is YYEEEE. CDR3 length: 16 amino acids. The V gene lost 0 bases and the J gene lost 7 bases, with 16 bases spanning the gap. This CDR3 is CASSLGPQGRGEKLFF. CDR3 nucleotide sequence: TGTGCCAGCAGCTTGGGACCACAGGGTCGGGGTGAAAAACTGTTTTTT.

The CDR3 DNA reads TGTGCCAGCAGCCCTAGACTAGCGGGCCTCTCCTACGAGCAGTACTTC. This codes for CASSPRLAGLSYEQYF. The chain is built from TRBV11-2 and TRBJ2-7; TRBD2 aligns across 10 bases. Trimming took 5 bases from V and 0 from J; bases not matched to a gene: 7. The CDR3 loop spans 16 amino acids. From germline, CDR1 is SGHAT and CDR2 FQNNGV.

The V call is TRBV9, the J call TRBJ2-1; possible D gene TRBD1, 5 bases. V was shortened by 4 bases and J by 3 bases, with 11 bases between the two germline ends. Germline loops: CDR1 SGDLS, CDR2 YYNGEE. The CDR3 is 14 residues long. CDR3 sequence reads: CASSHDRNYNEQFF. CDR3 sequence (DNA): TGTGCCAGCAGCCACGACAGAAACTACAATGAGCAGTTCTTC.

V gene TRBV10-3 combines with J gene TRBJ2-5, with D possibly matching TRBD2 (6 bases). The germline V and J ends were trimmed by 5 bases and 2 bases, with 18 bases remaining between them. The CDR3 has 16 residues. Germline loops: CDR1 ENHRY, CDR2 SYGVKD. CDR3 amino acids: CAISSARGSGQETQYF. The CDR3 DNA reads TGTGCCATCAGTTCTGCCCGGGGGAGTGGTCAAGAGACCCAGTACTTC.

This chain links TRBV5-4 with TRBJ2-1, with 8 bases fitting TRBD2. With V trimmed by 7 bases and J by 2 bases, 5 bases remained unmatched. The CDR3 extends over 14 amino acids. Looked up from germline, CDR1 is SGHNT and CDR2 is YYREEE (reference sequence). The CDR3 region is CASGGGRPYNEQFF. In DNA form, the CDR3 reads TGTGCCAGCGGGGGCGGGAGGCCCTACAATGAGCAGTTCTTC.

The chain is built from TRBV7-8 and TRBJ2-7; D might be TRBD2 (5 bases). The CDR3 consists of 14 residues. Trimming pared 5 bases from V and 3 bases from J, leaving 14 bases between. Germline-derived CDR1 and CDR2 are SGHVS and FQNEAQ. The CDR3 sequence is CASSQKTGNYEQYF. The CDR3 bases are TGTGCCAGCAGCCAAAAGACCGGGAACTACGAGCAGTACTTC.

The chain recombines TRBV9 with TRBJ1-2; D is uncertain. The V gene's germline CDR1 is SGDLS and CDR2 YYNGEE. There are 9 residues in the CDR3. The CDR3, as DNA: TGTGCAGGTCTGGGCGGCTACACCTTC. Translated: CAGLGGYTF.

The chain couples TRBV25-1 to TRBJ1-6, with 10 positions matching TRBD1. J gave up 13 bases and V 6 bases, and 12 bases lay outside the gene matches. Germline CDR1 and CDR2: MGHDK and SYGVNS. This CDR3 comprises 15 residues. The CDR3 region is CASRGQGMGIGPLHF. CDR3 DNA: TGTGCCAGCAGGGGACAGGGGATGGGTATTGGGCCCCTCCACTTT.

The rearrangement links TRBV5-4 to TRBJ2-1; TRBD2 agrees at 10 bases. There are 18 residues in the CDR3. CDR1 is SGHNT and CDR2 is YYREEE in the germline V gene (reference sequence). V lost 2 bases to trimming and J lost 8 bases; unmatched junction nucleotides: 16. The CDR3 loop reads CASSFPRMASGGFHEQFF. CDR3 nucleotides: TGTGCCAGCAGCTTCCCCAGGATGGCTAGCGGGGGCTTTCATGAGCAGTTCTTC.

V and J are TRBV7-6 and TRBJ2-1; 8 positions agree with TRBD1. The CDR3 totals 14 residues. V lost 5 bases and J lost 3; bases outside the gene matches: 3. Germline V CDR1 and CDR2: SGHVS, FNYEAQ. CDR3 nucleotide sequence: TGTGCCAGCAGCATACAGGGGGTCTACAATGAGCAGTTCTTC. It codes for CASSIQGVYNEQFF.

J is TRBJ2-7 and V is TRBV7-6, with D possibly TRBD2 on 5 matching bases. Deletions cut 1 base from V and 4 bases from J, with 8 bases between. Germline V CDR1 and CDR2: SGHVS, FNYEAQ. The CDR3 has 13 residues. This chain's CDR3 is CASSLGAGYEQYF. The CDR3 DNA is TGTGCCAGCAGCTTAGGGGCGGGTTACGAGCAGTACTTC.

The chain has TRBV7-9 and TRBJ2-2; TRBD1 matches at 7 bases. V lost 5 bases and J lost 5; bases outside the gene matches: 11. The CDR3 loop spans 16 amino acids. Per germline, CDR1 SEHNR and CDR2 FQNEAQ (reference sequence). Written as DNA, the CDR3 is TGTGCCAGCAGCCTCCTACAGGGGCGGAGTACCGGGGAGCTGTTTTTT. Translating it yields CASSLLQGRSTGELFF.

The V call is TRBV28, the J call TRBJ1-1, with D maybe TRBD1 (6 bases). The CDR3 extends over 13 amino acids. The V and J ends lost 4 bases and 5 bases respectively, with 11 bases between them. The germline V gene has CDR1 MDHEN and CDR2 SYDVKM. The CDR3 spells CASSSGVWTEAFF. In nucleotides, the CDR3 is TGTGCCAGCAGTTCAGGGGTTTGGACTGAAGCTTTCTTT.

The chain couples TRBV7-9 to TRBJ2-7, with 10 bases fitting TRBD1. V shed 4 bases, J shed 3 bases, and the junction held 3 bases outside the gene matches. Germline V CDR1 and CDR2: SEHNR, FQNEAQ (reference sequence). The CDR3 loop spans 14 amino acids. The DNA of the CDR3 is TGTGCCAGCAGCTCCGGGACAGGGGACTACGAGCAGTACTTC. It translates to CASSSGTGDYEQYF.

V usage is TRBV7-3 and J usage is TRBJ2-2; a weak D match, TRBD1 (7 bases). The CDR3 loop spans 15 amino acids. Germline CDR1 reads SGHTA; CDR2 reads FQGTGA. V lost 1 base and J lost 5, with 11 bases in between. The CDR3 bases are TGTGCCAGCAGCTTAATACCAGGGGGGACCGGGGAGCTGTTTTTT. This translates into CASSLIPGGTGELFF.

The chain couples TRBV18 to TRBJ2-2; the D is unclear. Germline assignment: CDR1 KGHSH and CDR2 LQKENI. Trimming removed 4 bases at V and 0 bases at J, with 12 bases between. CDR3 length equals 16 residues. CDR3 nucleotides: TGTGCCAGCTCACGGCAGGAAAATACGAACACCGGGGAGCTGTTTTTT. This gives the protein CASSRQENTNTGELFF.

This chain links TRBV18 with TRBJ2-5; TRBD2 agrees at 10 bases. Germline loops: CDR1 KGHSH, CDR2 LQKENI. With 3 bases clipped from V and 2 bases from J, the junction kept 3 bases outside the gene matches. This CDR3 comprises 15 residues. The CDR3 region is CASSPTSGLQETQYF. The CDR3 DNA is TGTGCCAGCTCACCGACTAGCGGGCTACAAGAGACCCAGTACTTC.

The V gene is TRBV9, the J gene TRBJ2-7; 7 nucleotides match TRBD1. This CDR3 spans 14 amino acids. The germline V gene encodes CDR1 SGDLS and CDR2 YYNGEE. V trimming: 2 bases; J trimming: 6 bases; junction bases outside the gene matches: 8. CDR3 in DNA: TGTGCCAGCAGCGTTACCTACAGGGGTGGCGAGCAGTACTTC. Translating it yields CASSVTYRGGEQYF.

J is TRBJ2-2 and V is TRBV15; TRBD2 aligns across 8 bases. V shed 6 bases, J shed 4 bases, and the junction held 13 bases outside the gene matches. The CDR3 covers 17 residues. CDR1 LNHNV and CDR2 YYDKDF come from the germline V gene (reference sequence). The CDR3 DNA follows: TGTGCCACCAGACCGCCACTGGCGGGGGGATTCACCGGGGAGCTGTTTTTT. Translating it yields CATRPPLAGGFTGELFF.

V is TRBV6-7 and J is TRBJ2-5; perhaps TRBD2 as D (6 bases). TRBV6-7 has ORF status, its function being uncertain. This CDR3 comprises 14 residues. Trimming took 2 bases from V and 3 from J, leaving 10 bases between them. CDR3 bases: TGTGCCAGCAGTTACGGGGAGGCGGAAGAGACCCAGTACTTC. It is translated as CASSYGEAEETQYF.

The rearrangement uses TRBV6-6 and TRBJ1-5; D is perhaps TRBD1 (5 bases). CDR3 length: 14 residues. V shed 7 bases and J shed 6 bases, with 16 bases lying between them. Germline V gene lookup returns CDR1 MNHNY and CDR2 SVGAGI (reference sequence). In DNA form, the CDR3 reads TGTGCCAGCACTATTGGCGGGGGAGGTCAGCCCCAGCATTTT. This gives the protein CASTIGGGGQPQHF.

This chain uses TRBV5-4 with TRBJ2-2; 9 bases match TRBD2. V lost 4 bases, J lost 3 bases, and 16 bases stayed unmatched. Germline-derived CDR1 and CDR2 are SGHNT and YYREEE (reference sequence). The CDR3 consists of 19 residues. In DNA, the CDR3 is TGTGCCAGCAGCACCCGAGGTCCATTAGCGGGAGTGTACACCGGGGAGCTGTTTTTT. Translated, it gives CASSTRGPLAGVYTGELFF.

The chain's CDR3 is CASSAAELRVLGYTF. The CDR3 nucleotides read TGTGCCAGCAGTGCCGCGGAGTTGCGGGTACTCGGCTACACCTTC. The gene calls are TRBV2 and TRBJ1-2; D unclear. Germline CDR1 SNHLY, CDR2 FYNNEI. V was clipped by 4 bases and J by 8 bases, with 20 bases between them. The length of the CDR3 is 15 residues. The whole variable domain, filled in from reference TRBV2 and TRBJ1-2, reads EPEVTQTPSHQVTQMGQEVILRCVPISNHLYFYWYRQILGQKVEFLVSFYNNEISEKSEIFDDQFSVERPDGSNFTLKIRSTKLEDSAMYFCASSAAELRVLGYTFGSGTRLTVV.